Below are 17 T cell receptor beta chains sequenced from a single sample in a study of T cells in Graves' hyperthyroidism and ophthalmopathy. Authors of the study amplified TCR beta CDR3 regions from RNA transcripts. With the HTBI primer set, the TCR CDR3 went through a first round of RT-PCR. TCRdb recomputed calls from the multiplex PCR reads with MiXCR, one row per CDR3 protein. The table includes 650,000 to 800,000 distinct CDR3 sequences, 45% detected once. Sequencing input: peripheral blood or thyroid tissue (not recorded which). Receptors were obtained from an adult man with Graves' disease, either hyperthyroidism or ophthalmopathy (not recorded which).

The chain employs TRBV4-1 and TRBJ1-5; no reliable D call. In germline, CDR1 is MGHRA, CDR2 YSYEKL. V was trimmed by 2 bases and J by 1 base, leaving 6 bases between them. This CDR3 has 14 amino acids. CDR3 in amino acids: CASSQKDSNQPQHF. As DNA, the CDR3 is TGCGCCAGCAGCCAAAAGGACAGCAATCAGCCCCAGCATTTT.

This chain links TRBV5-1 with TRBJ1-1, with D perhaps TRBD1 (5 bases). V was trimmed by 0 bases and J by 11 bases, leaving 14 bases between them. There are 13 residues in the CDR3. The germline CDR1 and CDR2 sequences are SGHRS and YFSETQ. This chain's CDR3 is CASSLDPPKGAFF. CDR3 DNA sequence: TGCGCCAGCAGCTTGGACCCCCCAAAGGGGGCTTTCTTT.

This chain joins TRBV19 and TRBJ2-5, with 9 bases aligning to TRBD1. Germline trimming cut 3 bases from V and 8 bases from J; bases unmatched to any gene: 10. CDR3 length: 15 amino acids. The germline V gene has CDR1 LNHDA and CDR2 SQIVND (reference sequence). DNA of the CDR3: TGTGCCAGTAGTATTTCGACAGGGGGGCTAGAAACCCAGTACTTC. Protein sequence: CASSISTGGLETQYF.

In its sample, this clonotype was seen a few times. The rearrangement joins TRBV2 to TRBJ2-7, with D maybe TRBD2 (5 bases). This CDR3 has 13 residues. Trimming left V 5 bases short and J 5 bases short, with 13 bases between. The germline V gene has CDR1 SNHLY and CDR2 FYNNEI. In nucleotides, the CDR3 is TGTGCCAGCAGTTCCCCGGCGGGTGACGAGCAGTACTTC. It yields the protein CASSSPAGDEQYF.

The chain has TRBV10-1 and TRBJ2-3, with a tentative D call TRBD2 (6 bases). V was shortened by 2 bases and J by 4 bases, with 10 bases between the two germline ends. CDR1 WNHNN and CDR2 SYGVQD come from the germline V gene (reference sequence). CDR3 length: 14 residues. CDR3 DNA sequence: TGCGCCAGCAGTGAGGGAGGGCCCGCAGATACGCAGTATTTT. Protein: CASSEGGPADTQYF.

The chain uses TRBV20-1 and TRBJ1-5, with D unresolved. V shed 3 bases and J shed 2 bases, with 14 bases lying between them. The germline V gene encodes CDR1 DFQATT and CDR2 SNEGSKA (reference sequence). The CDR3 totals 15 residues. CDR3 protein: CSARQGISGNQPQHF. The CDR3 nucleotides are TGCAGTGCTAGGCAAGGGATTTCGGGCAATCAGCCCCAGCATTTT.

With regard to this clonotype: This may be a read error, as it is one base from a much larger clone. V and J are TRBV10-3 and TRBJ1-2; unclear D gene. The CDR3 runs to 16 residues. Germline V CDR1 and CDR2: ENHRY, SYGVKD. As DNA, the CDR3 is TGTACCATCATGGATGGTTGGGCGGAGGCTAACTATGGCTACACCTTC. Encoded protein: CTIMDGWAEANYGYTF.

The rearrangement links TRBV5-1 to TRBJ1-1, with TRBD1 matching over 11 bases. Germline CDR1 and CDR2: SGHRS and YFSETQ. Losses at the gene ends were 1 base for V and 8 bases for J; bases not matched to a gene: 16. The CDR3 loop spans 18 amino acids. The CDR3 here is CASSLLGGTGGSSSEAFF. CDR3 nucleotide sequence: TGCGCCAGCAGCTTGTTGGGCGGGACAGGGGGTTCGTCTTCGGAAGCTTTCTTT.

This clonotype was seen a handful of times. The chain combines TRBV12-3 or TRBV12-4 with TRBJ1-3, with D perhaps matching TRBD1 (6 bases). Trimming took 5 bases from V and 2 from J, leaving 16 bases between them. The CDR3 is 16 residues long. CDR3 amino acids: CASSPRQVTAGNTIYF. CDR3 bases: TGTGCCAGCAGTCCGAGACAGGTAACGGCTGGAAACACCATATATTTT.

V gene TRBV14 combines with J gene TRBJ2-2; 8 bases align to TRBD1. The CDR3 runs 17 residues. The V segment lost 0 bases and the J segment 3 bases; nucleotides outside the gene matches: 6. Germline CDR1 is SGHDN and CDR2 is FVKESK. CDR3 residues: CASSQDGQGAYTGELFF. The DNA for the CDR3 is TGTGCCAGCAGCCAAGATGGGCAGGGGGCCTACACCGGGGAGCTGTTTTTT.

V is TRBV29-1 and J is TRBJ2-2; 12 nucleotides align to TRBD2. The germline gives CDR1 SQVTM, CDR2 ANQGSEA. V trimming: 0 bases; J trimming: 7 bases; junction bases outside the gene matches: 3. The length of the CDR3 is 15 residues. The CDR3 region has the DNA TGCAGCGTTGAAGACGGACTAGCGGGGATCGGGGAGCTGTTTTTT. This translates into CSVEDGLAGIGELFF.

The gene calls are TRBV7-1 and TRBJ1-1; 7 bases match TRBD1. TRBV7-1 is marked as an open reading frame, function uncertain. The CDR3 has 15 residues. V lost 2 bases, J lost 4 bases, and 7 bases stayed unmatched. As DNA, the CDR3 is TGTGCCAGCAGCTCATATAGGGGGCCGGTCACTGAAGCTTTCTTT. This gives the protein CASSSYRGPVTEAFF.

In its sample, this clonotype was seen many times. This chain joins TRBV7-6 and TRBJ2-7; the match to TRBD2 covers 8 bases. V was pared by 4 bases and J by 5 bases, with 7 bases of the junction left unmatched. The CDR3 covers 14 residues. Germline loops: CDR1 SGHVS, CDR2 FNYEAQ. CDR3 residues: CASSSRGGPDEQYF. The CDR3 coding sequence is TGTGCCAGCAGCTCCCGGGGGGGCCCAGACGAGCAGTACTTC.

In this sample, this clonotype turned up many times. V usage is TRBV24-1 and J usage is TRBJ1-1; D is ambiguous. Trimming left V 1 base short and J 11 bases short, with 10 bases between. There are 12 residues in the CDR3. In germline, CDR1 is KGHDR, CDR2 SFDVKD. The CDR3 nucleotides are TGTGCCACCAGTGATTTAGCCGGGTTTGCTTTCTTT. It translates to CATSDLAGFAFF.

This clonotype appeared many times. V gene TRBV2 combines with J gene TRBJ1-2; tentative D call: TRBD1 (6 bases). Germline lookup yields CDR1 SNHLY and CDR2 FYNNEI. Trimming removed 9 bases at V and 0 bases at J, with 14 bases between. This CDR3 region has 14 residues. The CDR3 is CARPDRLPNYGYTF. CDR3 nucleotide sequence: TGTGCCAGGCCGGACAGACTACCTAACTATGGCTACACCTTC.

J is TRBJ1-2 and V is TRBV2; TRBD1 might be the D (6 bases). Germline V gene lookup returns CDR1 SNHLY and CDR2 FYNNEI. The V end was cut by 8 bases, the J end by 6 bases, with 13 bases between. This CDR3 region has 12 residues. This CDR3 is CASVARGDGYTF. CDR3 nucleotide sequence: TGTGCCAGCGTGGCAAGGGGGGATGGCTACACCTTC.

CDR3 DNA sequence: TGCGCCAGCAGCCCCAGGACAGGGTTCGAGTCACCCCTCCACTTT. Translation: CASSPRTGFESPLHF. The chain has TRBV4-3 and TRBJ1-6, with 8 bases that match TRBD1. There are 15 residues in the CDR3. Germline CDR1 reads LGHNA; CDR2 reads YSLEER. V shed 4 bases and J 10 bases; nucleotides not matched to a gene: 9.